This entry lists 29 T cell receptor beta chains sequenced from one sample in a study of blood T cell repertoires in COVID-19. The assay was immunoSEQ multiplex PCR, and TCRdb's table has in-frame clones only and misses some. The table lists 200,000 to 250,000 clones, around 80% of them singletons. Sequenced material: peripheral blood. These receptors came from a woman between 25 and 40 years old with COVID-19, enrolled during active disease.

V gene TRBV20-1 combines with J gene TRBJ1-1; D is unresolved. Per germline, CDR1 DFQATT and CDR2 SNEGSKA (reference sequence). Trimming shortened V by 3 bases and J by 6 bases, and 17 bases separated the two germline ends. This CDR3 is built from 14 residues. The DNA of the CDR3 is TGCAGTGCTAGTCTTTCACCGAGGGTTGCTGAAGCTTTCTTT. Translation gives CSASLSPRVAEAFF.

This clone was counted only a few times. J is TRBJ1-2 and V is TRBV7-2; D is undetermined. CDR3 size: 15 residues. Trimming removed 4 bases from V and 6 bases from J, with 18 bases in between. Germline assignment: CDR1 SGHTA and CDR2 FQGNSA. The CDR3 DNA is TGTGCCAGCAGCTCCGGGTTTTCGGGGTATAATGGCTACACCTTC. It is translated as CASSSGFSGYNGYTF.

The chain is built from TRBV20-1 and TRBJ1-5; D ambiguous. V lost 3 bases and J 3 bases, leaving 18 bases between the germline ends. Germline V lookup: CDR1 DFQATT, CDR2 SNEGSKA (reference sequence). CDR3 size: 16 residues. The DNA of the CDR3 is TGCAGTGCTAGTCGAGGCGGCGGAGCGATCAATCAGCCCCAGCATTTT. Translating it yields CSASRGGGAINQPQHF.

V and J are TRBV27 and TRBJ1-5; D possibly corresponds to TRBD1 (6 bases). V lost 6 bases, J lost 0 bases, and 18 bases lay in between. The V gene's germline CDR1 is MNHEY and CDR2 SMNVEV (reference sequence). The CDR3 has 17 amino acids. The CDR3 protein is CASSQSRGRNSNQPQHF. The CDR3 region has the DNA TGTGCCAGCAGCCAATCCAGGGGAAGAAATAGCAATCAGCCCCAGCATTTT.

The chain combines TRBV4-3 with TRBJ1-3; D is uncertain. CDR1 and CDR2 from the germline V gene are LGHNA and YSLEER. V shed 0 bases and J shed 0 bases, with 6 bases lying between them. There are 15 residues in the CDR3. The CDR3 here is CASSQDWSSGNTIYF. The CDR3 DNA sequence: TGCGCCAGCAGCCAAGATTGGAGCTCTGGAAACACCATATATTTT.

The V gene is TRBV6-2 or TRBV6-3, the J gene TRBJ2-2, with D perhaps TRBD2 (6 bases). Deletions cut 5 bases from V and 6 bases from J, with 16 bases between. Looked up from germline, CDR1 is MNHEY and CDR2 is SVGEGT. The CDR3 is made up of 15 amino acids. CDR3 sequence: CASSPRRGAAGELFF. The CDR3 region has the DNA TGTGCCAGCAGTCCCCGGCGGGGTGCGGCCGGGGAGCTGTTTTTT.

The chain employs TRBV7-2 and TRBJ2-5; 11 nucleotides line up with TRBD2. The CDR3 runs 16 residues. V dropped 5 bases and J dropped 2; count of bases not matched to a gene: 7. Germline-derived CDR1 and CDR2 are SGHTA and FQGNSA. CDR3 DNA sequence: TGTGCCAGCAGCCCCCGACTAGCGGGGCGACAAGAGACCCAGTACTTC. Protein sequence: CASSPRLAGRQETQYF.

The chain recombines TRBV12-3 or TRBV12-4 with TRBJ2-7; 8 nucleotides align to TRBD1. The CDR3 extends over 13 amino acids. V was clipped by 6 bases and J by 2 bases; unmatched bases: 3. CDR3 protein: CASRWTGTYEQYF. CDR3 in DNA: TGTGCCAGCAGATGGACAGGGACCTACGAGCAGTACTTC.

The rearrangement joins TRBV7-2 to TRBJ2-1; D perhaps matches TRBD1 (6 bases). Germline lookup yields CDR1 SGHTA and CDR2 FQGNSA. The CDR3 is 15 residues long. Trimming cost V 4 bases and J 7 bases, with 17 bases left between them. The CDR3 region has the DNA TGTGCCAGCAGCTCACAGGGCCTTCCAGGGAATGAGCAGTTCTTC. Translated: CASSSQGLPGNEQFF. The complete variable domain, with remaining parts taken from reference TRBV7-2 and TRBJ2-1, reads GAGVSQSPSNKVTEKGKDVELRCDPISGHTALYWYRQSLGQGLEFLIYFQGNSAPDKSGLPSDRFSAERTGGSVSTLTIQRTQQEDSAVYLCASSSQGLPGNEQFFGPGTRLTVL.

The V and J genes are TRBV6-1 and TRBJ1-2; 8 nucleotides line up with TRBD1. This CDR3 comprises 15 residues. Losses at the gene ends were 1 base for V and 10 bases for J; bases not matched to a gene: 11. Germline-derived CDR1 and CDR2 are MNHNS and SASEGT. CDR3 in amino acids: CASSEGAGGYIFYTF. The CDR3 nucleotides read TGTGCCAGCAGTGAAGGGGCAGGGGGCTATATATTCTACACCTTC.

The gene calls are TRBV6-2 or TRBV6-3 and TRBJ2-7, with D possibly being TRBD1 (6 bases). CDR3 length: 13 residues. V lost 5 bases, J lost 0 bases, and 8 bases lay in between. Germline CDR1 and CDR2: MNHEY and SVGEGT. CDR3 in DNA: TGTGCCAGCAGTCAGGACAGCTCCTACGAGCAGTACTTC. Encoded protein: CASSQDSSYEQYF.

The rearrangement links TRBV24-1 to TRBJ2-6, with 8 bases identical to TRBD1. The CDR3 runs 17 residues. Germline trimming cut 4 bases from V and 0 bases from J; bases unmatched to any gene: 4. Germline CDR1 is KGHDR and CDR2 is SFDVKD. Written as DNA, the CDR3 is TGTGCCACCAGTGACCCGGACAGGGACTCTGGGGCCAACGTCCTGACTTTC. As protein: CATSDPDRDSGANVLTF.

This clone was counted a single time. The J gene is TRBJ2-2, the V gene TRBV29-1; a weak D match, TRBD1 (6 bases). Deletions cut 6 bases from V and 2 bases from J, with 13 bases between. Germline V gives CDR1 SQVTM, CDR2 ANQGSEA. The CDR3 has 14 amino acids. Written as DNA, the CDR3 is TGCAGCGTGGCAGGACAGAGAAACACCGGGGAGCTGTTTTTT. Translating gives CSVAGQRNTGELFF.

The chain has TRBV7-9 and TRBJ1-1; TRBD1 is a possible D gene (5 bases). This CDR3 contains 16 residues. V was shortened by 2 bases and J by 2 bases, with 15 bases between the two germline ends. The germline V gene has CDR1 SEHNR and CDR2 FQNEAQ (reference sequence). The CDR3 sequence is CASSLQGPYPNTEAFF. As DNA, the CDR3 is TGTGCCAGCAGCTTACAGGGTCCTTACCCTAACACTGAAGCTTTCTTT. The whole variable domain, filled in from reference TRBV7-9 and TRBJ1-1, reads DTGVSQNPRHKITKRGQNVTFRCDPISEHNRLYWYRQTLGQGPEFLTYFQNEAQLEKSRLLSDRFSAERPKGSFSTLEIQRTEQGDSAMYLCASSLQGPYPNTEAFFGQGTRLTVV.

This rearrangement joins TRBV11-2 to TRBJ1-4; TRBD1 might be the D (6 bases). CDR1 is SGHAT, CDR2 FQNNGV, per germline. V was cut by 5 bases and J by 8 bases, with 15 bases left in between. This CDR3 region has 14 residues. CDR3 loop: CASSRGGYQEKLFF. CDR3 nucleotides: TGTGCCAGCAGCAGGGGGGGGTATCAGGAAAAACTGTTTTTT. The full variable domain, rest sourced from reference TRBV11-2 and TRBJ1-4, is EAGVAQSPRYKIIEKRQSVAFWCNPISGHATLYWYQQILGQGPKLLIQFQNNGVVDDSQLPKDRFSAERLKGVDSTLKIQPAKLEDSAVYLCASSRGGYQEKLFFGSGTQLSVL.

The chain joins TRBV7-7 to TRBJ2-5; 9 bases agree with TRBD1. Looked up from germline, CDR1 is SSHAT and CDR2 is FNYEAQ (reference sequence). The CDR3 is 14 amino acids. Unmatched junction bases numbered 11, after V lost 8 bases and J lost 7 bases. CDR3 in amino acids: CASAGPTGGGTQYF. In DNA, the CDR3 is TGTGCCAGCGCCGGACCGACAGGGGGAGGGACCCAGTACTTC.

The J gene is TRBJ2-7, the V gene TRBV4-3; 7 positions match TRBD1. V lost 1 base, J lost 4 bases, and 7 bases stayed unmatched. CDR3 length: 15 amino acids. Germline assignment: CDR1 LGHNA and CDR2 YSLEER. The CDR3 loop is CASSQGDSPIYEQYF. The CDR3 nucleotides read TGCGCCAGCAGCCAAGGGGACAGTCCCATTTACGAGCAGTACTTC.

The chain joins TRBV5-1 to TRBJ1-2, with TRBD1 identical over 7 bases. Germline V lookup: CDR1 SGHRS, CDR2 YFSETQ. Trimming took 6 bases from V and 6 from J; bases not matched to a gene: 8. The length of the CDR3 is 13 residues. The DNA for the CDR3 is TGCGCCAGCATGGAGGGGGCGAGTAATGGCTACACCTTC. It translates to CASMEGASNGYTF.

The J gene is TRBJ1-1, the V gene TRBV6-5; TRBD1 matches 9 bases. The V and J ends lost 5 bases and 2 bases, in that order; junction bases with no gene match: 6. The CDR3 has 15 residues. Per germline, CDR1 MNHEY and CDR2 SVGAGI. The CDR3 is CASSPGQGINTEAFF. Here the CDR3 DNA reads TGTGCCAGCAGTCCTGGACAGGGGATAAACACTGAAGCTTTCTTT.

The chain uses TRBV6-2 or TRBV6-3 and TRBJ2-1; TRBD1 agrees at 8 bases. The junction had 12 bases not matched to a gene; V was cut back by 2 bases and J by 9 bases. The CDR3 totals 16 residues. Looked up from germline, CDR1 is MNHEY and CDR2 is SVGEGT. The CDR3 here is CASSYDWTGRVGEQFF. The CDR3 bases are TGTGCCAGCAGTTACGATTGGACAGGGAGAGTAGGTGAGCAGTTCTTC.

This sequence joins TRBV6-2 or TRBV6-3 and TRBJ2-2; perhaps TRBD2 as D (5 bases). CDR3 length: 14 residues. V lost 5 bases and J 5 bases, leaving 12 bases between the germline ends. Germline V CDR1 and CDR2: MNHEY, SVGEGT. CDR3 protein: CASSLRSETGELFF. The CDR3 nucleotides are TGTGCCAGCAGTCTCCGTAGCGAGACCGGGGAGCTGTTTTTT.

The chain uses TRBV28 and TRBJ1-3, with D uncertain. Trimming pared 7 bases from V and 3 bases from J, leaving 16 bases between. The germline gives CDR1 MDHEN, CDR2 SYDVKM. CDR3 size: 15 residues. DNA of the CDR3: TGTGCCAGCAATCCCCCCCCGGGGAATGGAAACACCATATATTTT. Translated: CASNPPPGNGNTIYF.

The chain carries TRBV4-3 and TRBJ2-2; D is uncertain. The ends were cut back, 0 bases at V and 7 bases at J, with 12 bases in the middle. Germline-derived CDR1 and CDR2 are LGHNA and YSLEER. The CDR3 spans 15 residues. CDR3 amino acids: CASSQDRRLHGELFF. The CDR3 nucleotides read TGCGCCAGCAGCCAAGATCGGAGACTCCACGGGGAGCTGTTTTTT.

This chain connects TRBV28 to TRBJ2-5; the D gene is possibly TRBD2 (5 bases). Between the trimmed V and J ends, which lost 2 bases and 4 bases, there was a span of 14 bases. Germline V CDR1 and CDR2: MDHEN, SYDVKM. The CDR3 is made up of 15 amino acids. CDR3 nucleotide sequence: TGTGCCAGCAGTTTAGGCGGAGAGGGTTTAGAGACCCAGTACTTC. Its translation: CASSLGGEGLETQYF.

The chain combines TRBV5-1 with TRBJ1-6, with D tentatively TRBD1 (5 bases). CDR3 length equals 14 residues. Trimming pared 0 bases from V and 8 bases from J, leaving 9 bases between. Germline CDR1 reads SGHRS; CDR2 reads YFSETQ. CDR3 sequence (DNA): TGCGCCAGCAGCTTGGGCGCGGGGGATTCACCCCTCCACTTT. This sequence encodes CASSLGAGDSPLHF.

The genes are TRBV5-4 and TRBJ2-7; TRBD2 agrees at 8 bases. The J segment lost 3 bases and the V segment lost 2 bases, leaving 7 bases of the junction unmatched. The CDR3 is 15 amino acids. Germline loops: CDR1 SGHNT, CDR2 YYREEE (reference sequence). DNA for the CDR3: TGTGCCAGCAGCTTAGACGCGGGAGGATACTACGAGCAGTACTTC. Amino acids: CASSLDAGGYYEQYF.

Written as DNA, the CDR3 is TGTGCTAGTGCCGAGGGGGCCTACTATGGCTACACCTTC. Its protein product is CASAEGAYYGYTF. The chain couples TRBV12-5 to TRBJ1-2; 7 bases align to TRBD1. This CDR3 has 13 residues. The junction had 5 bases not matched to a gene; V was cut back by 7 bases and J by 3 bases. Germline CDR1 is LGHNT and CDR2 is FRNRAP.

Only one count was recorded for this clone. The chain couples TRBV11-1 to TRBJ2-1, with 13 bases fitting TRBD2. Germline CDR1 SGHAT, CDR2 FQDESV (reference sequence). V gave up 6 bases and J gave up 8 bases; unmatched junction bases: 7. CDR3 size: 15 residues. The CDR3: CASSTSGRAEYEQFF. The CDR3 DNA reads as TGTGCCAGCAGTACTAGCGGGAGGGCCGAATATGAGCAGTTCTTC.

This clone was detected once. The rearrangement uses TRBV5-5 and TRBJ1-5; perhaps TRBD1 as D (5 bases). Trimming pared 4 bases from V and 5 bases from J, leaving 13 bases between. This CDR3 is 14 amino acids long. Germline V gives CDR1 SGHKS, CDR2 YYEKEE (reference sequence). CDR3 DNA: TGTGCCAGCAGCCAGGCAGGGAACGATCAGCCCCAGCATTTT. Protein sequence: CASSQAGNDQPQHF.